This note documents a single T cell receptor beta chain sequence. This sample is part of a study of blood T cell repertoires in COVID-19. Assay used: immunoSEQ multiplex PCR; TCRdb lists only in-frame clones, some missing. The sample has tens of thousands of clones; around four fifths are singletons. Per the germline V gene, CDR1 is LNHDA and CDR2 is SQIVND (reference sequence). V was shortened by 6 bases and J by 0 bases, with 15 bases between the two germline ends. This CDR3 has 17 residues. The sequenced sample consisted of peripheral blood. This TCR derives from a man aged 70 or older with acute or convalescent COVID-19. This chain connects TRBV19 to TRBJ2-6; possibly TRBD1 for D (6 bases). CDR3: CASSRQGLNSGANVLTF. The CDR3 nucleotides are TGTGCCAGTAGCAGGCAGGGGCTGAACTCTGGGGCCAACGTCCTGACTTTC. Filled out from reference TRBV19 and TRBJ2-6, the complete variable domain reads DGGITQSPKYLFRKEGQNVTLSCEQNLNHDAMYWYRQDPGQGLRLIYYSQIVNDFQKGDIAEGYSVSREKKESFPLTVTSAQKNPTAFYLCASSRQGLNSGANVLTFGAGSRLTVL.